These 11 T cell receptor beta chains were all obtained from the same sample, sequenced in a study of T cell clonality in common variable immunodeficiency. Generated by immunoSEQ multiplex PCR, the TCRdb table keeps only in-frame clones and is missing some. Observed in the sample are about 40,000 clones, none of them singletons. Sequenced: peripheral blood mononuclear cells. These receptors were obtained from a person aged 18 to 69 in good health.

This clone was seen many times. From the germline J gene comes the end of the CDR3, since the read stops 3 residues before it. This sequence joins TRBV6-2 or TRBV6-3 and TRBJ1-4; D perhaps matches TRBD1 (5 bases). Germline CDR1 reads MNHEY; CDR2 reads SVGEGT. The CDR3 totals 13 residues. V lost 4 bases, J lost 7 bases, and 10 bases lay in between. CDR3 DNA (partial): TGTGCCAGCAGTTGGTCGGGGGGTGAAAAA. Translated, it gives CASSWSGGEK. In full, the CDR3 is CASSWSGGEKLFF.

The table lists this clone with a few counts. The DNA ends 3 residues before the CDR3 does, and the rest of the CDR3 is filled in from the germline J gene. This rearrangement joins TRBV5-1 to TRBJ2-1; 10 bases are a match to TRBD2. The germline V gene encodes CDR1 SGHRS and CDR2 YFSETQ. The CDR3 runs to 15 residues. The trim removed 4 bases at V and 1 base at J, leaving 2 bases unmatched. CDR3 amino acids: CASSLGLASYNEQFF. The DNA read from the CDR3 is TGCGCCAGCAGCCTGGGACTAGCGTCCTACAATGAG.

Turning to this clone: The missing CDR3 end, 3 residues past where the read stops, is filled in from the germline J gene. This chain joins TRBV5-1 and TRBJ2-1; TRBD2 aligns across 8 bases. The ends lost 8 bases at V and 1 base at J; junction bases unmatched: 8. There are 15 residues in the CDR3. Germline assignment: CDR1 SGHRS and CDR2 YFSETQ. Incomplete CDR3 DNA: TGCGCCAGTCAGCGTAGCGGGGATTCCTACAATGAG. It yields the protein CASQRSGDSYNE. In full, the CDR3 is CASQRSGDSYNEQFF.

This clone was observed at least ten times. The read terminates 3 residues before the CDR3 end, so the remaining end is supplied by the germline J gene. This rearrangement joins TRBV12-3 or TRBV12-4 to TRBJ1-4; D gene uncertain. V lost 8 bases and J 5 bases, leaving 9 bases between the germline ends. CDR3 length equals 12 residues. The DNA read from the CDR3 is TGTGCCAGCTCTCCCGGGAATGAAAAA. The encoded protein is CASSPGNEK. The complete CDR3 protein is CASSPGNEKLFF.

In this sample, this clone turned up many times. The DNA ends 3 residues before the CDR3 does, and the rest of the CDR3 is filled in from the germline J gene. J is TRBJ2-3 and V is TRBV6-2 or TRBV6-3; D is uncertain. The ends were cut back, 2 bases at V and 1 base at J, with 7 bases in the middle. The CDR3 sequence is 14 residues long. Germline CDR1 is MNHEY and CDR2 is SVGEGT. CDR3 in amino acids: CASSYTQGTDTQYF. The covered CDR3 bases are TGTGCCAGCAGTTACACCCAGGGCACAGATACG.

At least ten counts were recorded for this clone. With the read ending 3 residues before the CDR3 end, the germline J gene is used to fill in that end. The rearrangement links TRBV20-1 to TRBJ2-3; 7 bases match TRBD2. The CDR3 has 14 amino acids. Germline V gives CDR1 DFQATT, CDR2 SNEGSKA (reference sequence). CDR3 loop: CSARSGAIQETQYF. The sequenced CDR3 bases are TGCAGTGCTAGAAGCGGGGCTATCCAAGAGACG.

At least ten counts were recorded for this clone. The read stops 3 residues short of the end of the CDR3; the missing end is completed from the germline J gene. V is TRBV5-1 and J is TRBJ2-7; TRBD1 matches 8 bases. In germline, CDR1 is SGHRS, CDR2 YFSETQ. The J segment lost 6 bases and the V segment lost 4 bases, leaving 12 bases of the junction unmatched. The CDR3 is 15 residues long. The sequenced part of the CDR3 DNA is TGCGCCAGCAGCCCGAGGACAGGGACCTACTTCGAG. Translation: CASSPRTGTYFE. The whole CDR3 is CASSPRTGTYFEQYF.

This clone has ten or more counts. The read terminates 3 residues ahead of where the CDR3 ends, so the germline J gene completes it. The V gene is TRBV29-1, the J gene TRBJ1-2; 7 nucleotides match TRBD1. This CDR3 is built from 11 residues. Germline V gene lookup returns CDR1 SQVTM and CDR2 ANQGSEA. The CDR3 loop is CSVGDRGTYTF. CDR3 bases read: TGCAGCGTTGGGGACAGAGGTACC.

This clone was recorded at least ten times. The read ends 3 residues before the CDR3 terminus; that terminus is restored from the germline J gene. This chain links TRBV29-1 with TRBJ2-2; TRBD2 is a possible D gene (6 bases). The CDR3 spans 15 residues. V lost 1 base and J lost 5, with 14 bases in between. Germline V lookup: CDR1 SQVTM, CDR2 ANQGSEA. The part of the CDR3 DNA that was read is TGCAGCGTTGAAGTTGGCGGGATAAGAACCGGGGAG. This translates into CSVEVGGIRTGE. The full CDR3 reads CSVEVGGIRTGELFF.

Comment on this clone: From the germline J gene comes the end of the CDR3, since the read stops 3 residues before it. The chain employs TRBV19 and TRBJ2-7, with D maybe TRBD1 (6 bases). The CDR3 contains 18 residues. The V gene lost 0 bases and the J gene lost 1 base, with 19 bases spanning the gap. Germline CDR1 reads LNHDA; CDR2 reads SQIVND (reference sequence). The covered CDR3 bases are TGTGCCAGTAGTATAGACCTAGAGACAGGTTTCGTATCCTACGAG. It specifies CASSIDLETGFVSYE. The whole CDR3 region reads CASSIDLETGFVSYEQYF.

This clone was seen repeatedly, ten times or more. The chain's CDR3 is CASSRDRTYEQYF. Partial CDR3 DNA: TGCGCCAGCAGCAGAGACAGGACCTACGAG. This rearrangement joins TRBV10-1 to TRBJ2-7; D may be TRBD1 (6 bases). Read sequence stops 3 residues before the CDR3 end, and the germline J gene provides the missing end. Germline CDR1 is WNHNN and CDR2 is SYGVQD (reference sequence). The V and J ends lost 6 bases and 2 bases respectively, with 11 bases between them. The CDR3 totals 13 residues.